This TCR beta chain derives from a study of OX40 agonist ivuxolimab in advanced cancers. V was shortened by 3 bases and J by 2 bases, with 7 bases between the two germline ends. Germline V gives CDR1 MRHNA, CDR2 SNTAGT. The CDR3 is 13 amino acids. Libraries were prepared by immunoSEQ multiplex PCR; TCRdb keeps only in-frame clonotypes and omits some of them. The sample holds 83,000 or so clones, 65% to 90% seen once. The origin of this receptor is an adult with an advanced solid tumor such as melanoma, head and neck, liver or kidney cancer. The chain links TRBV6-4 to TRBJ1-1; tentatively, D is TRBD1 (6 bases). The sample was CD4+ or CD8+ T cells sorted from blood, taken in a trial of the OX40 agonist ivuxolimab. The CDR3: CASSEQGNTEAFF. The CDR3, as DNA: TGTGCCAGCAGTGAACAGGGAAACACTGAAGCTTTCTTT.